The entry that follows covers one T cell receptor beta chain sequence. Using immunoSEQ multiplex PCR, the repertoire was profiled, and TCRdb retains in-frame clones only, with some absent. In the table there are 25,000 to 35,000 clones, about 90% of which are singletons. This sample stems from a study of T cells in narcolepsy. V gave up 3 bases and J gave up 5 bases, with 14 bases separating them. This CDR3 spans 15 amino acids. From germline, CDR1 is SEHNR and CDR2 FQNEAQ (reference sequence). Sequencing was carried out using CD45RA- memory CD4+ T cells from PBMCs. V usage is TRBV7-9 and J usage is TRBJ1-3; possibly TRBD1 for D (5 bases). The receptor was isolated from a human donor with narcolepsy. The CDR3 is CASSLGPGYRNTIYF. Here the CDR3 DNA reads TGTGCCAGCAGCTTGGGGCCAGGGTACAGAAACACCATATATTTT.